The next 19 T cell receptor beta chains were all read from a single sample in a study of vaccination effects on CD4 cells after COVID-19. Sequencing in the ViraFEST assay came after antigen-specific CD4+ T cells had been expanded with viral peptide pools, which were used to stimulate PBMC. Cells that had been cultured for roughly eleven days were the source of isolated CD4+ T cells. Vaccinated recipients, who were negative for nucleocapsid antibodies, had no history of SARS-CoV-2 infection. These receptors lack a known antigen. Repertoires were generated with immunoSEQ multiplex PCR, while TCRdb's copy carries only in-frame clones and drops some. Of approximately 30,000 clones listed, around 73% are singletons. The material sequenced was CD4+ T cells from PBMCs cultured with HCoV-OC43 spike peptides, taken before COVID-19 vaccination. As for subset: HCoV-OC43 spike overlapping peptide pool stimulation. These receptors were obtained from a human donor who received a COVID-19 vaccine.

This CDR3 is CASSPLVGGVGEQYF. CDR3 nucleotide sequence: TGTGCCAGCAGCCCCCTGGTCGGGGGGGTGGGCGAGCAGTACTTC. The chain recombines TRBV14 with TRBJ2-7, with TRBD2 matching 8 bases. The CDR3 sequence is 15 residues long. The V segment lost 4 bases and the J segment 6 bases; nucleotides outside the gene matches: 11. Per the germline V gene, CDR1 is SGHDN and CDR2 is FVKESK. The entire variable domain, with the rest obtained from reference TRBV14 and TRBJ2-7, is as follows: EAGVTQFPSHSVIEKGQTVTLRCDPISGHDNLYWYRRVMGKEIKFLLHFVKESKQDESGMPNNRFLAERTGGTYSTLKVQPAELEDSGVYFCASSPLVGGVGEQYFGPGTRLTVT.

There are a few counts of this clone. The chain links TRBV28 to TRBJ2-7; maybe TRBD2 (6 bases). V lost 6 bases and J 5 bases, leaving 17 bases between the germline ends. CDR1 is MDHEN and CDR2 is SYDVKM in the germline V gene. The CDR3 is 14 amino acids. CDR3 region: CASRPPSASDEQYF. As DNA, the CDR3 is TGTGCCAGCAGACCCCCCTCGGCTAGCGACGAGCAGTACTTC.

This clone was seen a few times. The chain recombines TRBV7-2 with TRBJ2-7, with no clear D. In germline, CDR1 is SGHTA, CDR2 FQGNSA. The CDR3 has 13 amino acids. V dropped 5 bases and J dropped 3 bases, with 11 bases sitting between them. The CDR3 sequence: CASSPLSGYEQYF. For the CDR3, the DNA is TGTGCCAGCAGCCCCCTGTCGGGCTACGAGCAGTACTTC.

The CDR3 bases are TGCGCCAGCAGCCCGGGACAGTCACTTAACACCGGGGAGCTGTTTTTT. Protein: CASSPGQSLNTGELFF. This sequence joins TRBV5-1 and TRBJ2-2, with 7 bases fitting TRBD1. V shed 4 bases, J shed 2 bases, and the junction held 8 bases outside the gene matches. The CDR3 sequence is 16 residues long. Germline CDR1 reads SGHRS; CDR2 reads YFSETQ.

V is TRBV4-2 and J is TRBJ1-2, with D unresolved. The CDR3 totals 15 residues. The germline V gene has CDR1 LGHNA and CDR2 YNFKEQ. V was clipped by 0 bases and J by 2 bases, with 10 bases between them. The CDR3 loop reads CASSQEWRRNYGYTF. CDR3 nucleotides: TGTGCCAGCAGCCAAGAGTGGCGACGGAACTATGGCTACACCTTC.

The chain links TRBV7-8 to TRBJ2-7; possible D gene TRBD2, 5 bases. Trimming cost V 5 bases and J 6 bases, with 17 bases left between them. Germline V gene lookup returns CDR1 SGHVS and CDR2 FQNEAQ. The CDR3 is 14 residues long. The CDR3 DNA is TGTGCCAGCAGCCCCTGGGGAGCCTGGGGCGAGCAGTACTTC. Protein product: CASSPWGAWGEQYF.

V and J are TRBV30 and TRBJ1-5, with D uncertain. Deletions cut 0 bases from V and 0 bases from J, with 6 bases between. Germline lookup yields CDR1 GTSNPN and CDR2 SVGIG (reference sequence). This CDR3 contains 14 residues. The CDR3 sequence is CAWSVVSSNQPQHF. CDR3 DNA sequence: TGTGCCTGGAGTGTAGTAAGTAGCAATCAGCCCCAGCATTTT.

The rearrangement links TRBV28 to TRBJ2-4; no reliable D call. CDR1 and CDR2 (germline): MDHEN, SYDVKM. V lost 9 bases and J 10 bases, leaving 13 bases between the germline ends. The CDR3 runs 11 residues. CDR3 nucleotide sequence: TGTGCCAGTCGATCCTTAACAATTCAGTACTTC. This gives the protein CASRSLTIQYF.

The genes are TRBV10-1 and TRBJ2-3, with D tentatively TRBD2 (7 bases). CDR3 length: 17 amino acids. V was clipped by 8 bases and J by 4 bases, with 25 bases between them. Germline assignment: CDR1 WNHNN and CDR2 SYGVQD (reference sequence). The chain's CDR3 is CASEVGLGGPFSDTQYF. DNA for the CDR3: TGCGCCAGCGAAGTGGGACTGGGGGGGCCCTTCTCAGATACGCAGTATTTT.

In this sample, this clone turned up a few times. The chain has TRBV30 and TRBJ1-2; D gene unclear. The CDR3 extends over 12 amino acids. Trimming removed 8 bases from V and 3 bases from J, with 13 bases in between. Looked up from germline, CDR1 is GTSNPN and CDR2 is SVGIG (reference sequence). The CDR3 loop reads CARRRADYGYTF. The CDR3 DNA follows: TGTGCCCGGCGGCGGGCAGACTATGGCTACACCTTC.

This clone was detected a few times. The chain joins TRBV5-4 to TRBJ1-2, with TRBD1 as a possible D gene (5 bases). Germline-derived CDR1 and CDR2 are SGHNT and YYREEE (reference sequence). With 0 bases removed from V and 1 base from J, the gap between germline ends came to 16 bases. The CDR3 runs to 17 residues. CDR3 bases: TGTGCCAGCAGCTTGGGAGGGGCAATTTCCATTAACTATGGCTACACCTTC. It specifies CASSLGGAISINYGYTF. The full variable domain, completed using reference TRBV5-4 and TRBJ1-2, is ETGVTQSPTHLIKTRGQQVTLRCSSQSGHNTVSWYQQALGQGPQFIFQYYREEENGRGNFPPRFSGLQFPNYSSELNVNALELDDSALYLCASSLGGAISINYGYTFGSGTRLTVV.

This rearrangement joins TRBV19 to TRBJ1-6; 9 bases match TRBD1. The germline V gene encodes CDR1 LNHDA and CDR2 SQIVND (reference sequence). The CDR3 is made up of 15 amino acids. V dropped 6 bases and J dropped 7; count of bases not matched to a gene: 7. The CDR3 region has the DNA TGTGCCAGTAGAACATGGGGACAGGGAAATTCACCCCTCCACTTT. Translating it yields CASRTWGQGNSPLHF.

V gene TRBV21-1 combines with J gene TRBJ1-2. TRBV21-1 constitutes a pseudogene. The length of the CDR3 is 16 residues. The CDR3 DNA reads as TGTGCCAGCAGCAAAAAGCCCCTCCCTCAGAACTATGGCTACACCTTC. As protein: CASSKKPLPQNYGYTF.

The table lists this clone with a few counts. This chain joins TRBV7-6 and TRBJ1-1; D unresolved. Germline V gene data show CDR1 as SGHVS and CDR2 as FNYEAQ. V gave up 1 base and J gave up 3 bases, with 6 bases separating them. The CDR3 extends over 13 amino acids. The CDR3 nucleotides are TGTGCCAGCAGCTTAGAAGTTTACACTGAAGCTTTCTTT. Translating gives CASSLEVYTEAFF.

This clone was observed once. V is TRBV6-1 and J is TRBJ1-6; 7 bases line up with TRBD1. From germline, CDR1 is MNHNS and CDR2 SASEGT. The CDR3 consists of 16 residues. V was clipped by 0 bases and J by 9 bases; unmatched bases: 8. The DNA for the CDR3 is TGTGCCAGCAGTGAAGCGGTAGGGACAGTGACTTCACCCCTCCACTTT. It yields the protein CASSEAVGTVTSPLHF.

This rearrangement joins TRBV4-1 to TRBJ1-2; 7 bases are shared with TRBD1. V shed 0 bases, J shed 2 bases, and the junction held 9 bases outside the gene matches. Germline-derived CDR1 and CDR2 are MGHRA and YSYEKL. This CDR3 is 17 amino acids long. The CDR3 here is CASSQDEGTAMNYGYTF. The CDR3, as DNA: TGCGCCAGCAGCCAAGATGAAGGGACAGCGATGAACTATGGCTACACCTTC.

The gene calls are TRBV19 and TRBJ2-7, with a possible D match to TRBD2 (5 bases). The germline gives CDR1 LNHDA, CDR2 SQIVND (reference sequence). CDR3 size: 14 residues. Trimming took off 5 bases at V and 5 bases at J, with 16 bases between the two ends. The CDR3 loop is CASSVGIRGDEQYF. CDR3 DNA sequence: TGTGCCAGTAGTGTGGGAATCCGGGGTGACGAGCAGTACTTC.

This chain uses TRBV19 with TRBJ1-1, with D maybe TRBD1 (5 bases). V was shortened by 8 bases and J by 1 base, with 20 bases between the two germline ends. CDR1 is LNHDA, CDR2 SQIVND, per germline (reference sequence). CDR3 length equals 16 residues. CDR3 sequence (DNA): TGTGCCAGTTTGACAGACAGACGGAGAGGGAACACTGAAGCTTTCTTT. It encodes CASLTDRRRGNTEAFF.

This chain joins TRBV9 and TRBJ2-5; D is perhaps TRBD2 (7 bases). The CDR3 has 15 amino acids. Germline-derived CDR1 and CDR2 are SGDLS and YYNGEE. V lost 0 bases to trimming and J lost 1 base, with 10 bases between them. The CDR3 DNA sequence: TGTGCCAGCAGCGTAGCGGGGGGCCTCCAAGAGACCCAGTACTTC. This codes for CASSVAGGLQETQYF. Supplemented by reference TRBV9 and TRBJ2-5, the full variable domain reads DSGVTQTPKHLITATGQRVTLRCSPRSGDLSVYWYQQSLDQGLQFLIQYYNGEERAKGNILERFSAQQFPDLHSELNLSSLELGDSALYFCASSVAGGLQETQYFGPGTRLLVL.